This entry concerns a single TCR beta chain. What it binds is not known. The sample comes from a study of OX40 agonist ivuxolimab in advanced cancers. The table came from immunoSEQ multiplex PCR; TCRdb's copy has only in-frame clones and leaves some out. This table has 100,000 or so clones, approximately 86% appearing once. Trimming pared 6 bases from V and 0 bases from J, leaving 9 bases between. Looked up from germline, CDR1 is LNHDA and CDR2 is SQIVND (reference sequence). This CDR3 has 14 amino acids. Study conclusions and caveats: Several nonresponders also turned out to have low normalized T-cell clonal expansion.

The sample in question was CD4+ or CD8+ T cells sorted from blood, obtained in a trial of the OX40 agonist ivuxolimab. The receptor's source is an adult with an advanced solid tumor such as melanoma, head and neck, liver or kidney cancer. The rearrangement links TRBV19 to TRBJ1-3; D remains unclear. The chain's CDR3 is CASSWSISGNTIYF. DNA of the CDR3: TGTGCCAGTAGCTGGAGTATCTCTGGAAACACCATATATTTT.